The 31 T cell receptor beta chains below were found in one sample sequenced in a study of CD8 T cells in Susac syndrome. It was with random hexamers that 0.5 to 1 ug RNA was reverse transcribed. TCRdb itself ran the immunoSEQ multiplex PCR reads through MiXCR, one entry per CDR3 protein. The table lists about 180,000 distinct CDR3 sequences, more than 90% of them singletons. The sequencing input was CD4+ T cells from PBMCs. The origin of the receptors is a human donor with multiple sclerosis.

The chain recombines TRBV19 with TRBJ1-2, with 8 bases that match TRBD1. Germline V CDR1 and CDR2: LNHDA, SQIVND (reference sequence). CDR3 length: 14 residues. V was clipped by 2 bases and J by 8 bases; unmatched bases: 7. The CDR3 protein is CASSIRTGLRGYTF. The CDR3 bases are TGTGCCAGTAGTATACGGACAGGGCTGCGCGGCTACACCTTC.

The chain is built from TRBV3-1 and TRBJ2-1; D not resolved. Germline loops: CDR1 LGHDT, CDR2 YNNKEL (reference sequence). There are 13 residues in the CDR3. V gave up 0 bases and J gave up 3 bases, with 3 bases separating them. As DNA, the CDR3 is TGTGCCAGCAGCCAAGAAAGCTACAATGAGCAGTTCTTC. It codes for CASSQESYNEQFF.

In its sample, this clonotype was seen once. The chain is built from TRBV3-1 and TRBJ1-1, with TRBD1 matching 10 bases. The junction had 8 bases not matched to a gene; V was cut back by 3 bases and J by 10 bases. There are 14 residues in the CDR3. CDR1 and CDR2 from the germline V gene are LGHDT and YNNKEL (reference sequence). CDR3 sequence reads: CASSQGQGLAGAFF. In nucleotides, the CDR3 is TGTGCCAGCAGCCAGGGACAGGGGTTGGCGGGAGCTTTCTTT.

This clonotype was detected once. V usage is TRBV5-4 and J usage is TRBJ1-1; no firm D call. CDR1 SGHNT and CDR2 YYREEE come from the germline V gene (reference sequence). Between the trimmed V and J ends, which lost 3 bases and 3 bases, there was a span of 15 bases. The CDR3 is 15 amino acids. For the CDR3, the DNA is TGTGCCAGCAGCTCAGAAGAAACGGGATACACTGAAGCTTTCTTT. It specifies CASSSEETGYTEAFF.

The chain links TRBV3-1 to TRBJ1-1; D is perhaps TRBD1 (5 bases). Trimming took off 8 bases at V and 1 base at J, with 8 bases between the two ends. The length of the CDR3 is 12 residues. Germline CDR1 reads LGHDT; CDR2 reads YNNKEL (reference sequence). This CDR3 is CASGGWNTEAFF. CDR3 DNA: TGTGCCAGCGGGGGGTGGAACACTGAAGCTTTCTTT.

The genes are TRBV24-1 and TRBJ2-3; D may be TRBD2 (6 bases). The CDR3 runs to 11 residues. The V end lost 9 bases, the J end lost 8 bases, and 11 bases lay between the germline ends. Germline V gene lookup returns CDR1 KGHDR and CDR2 SFDVKD. The DNA of the CDR3 is TGTGCCACCGCCGGGGGAGCTACGCAGTATTTT. The encoded protein is CATAGGATQYF.

The rearrangement joins TRBV29-1 to TRBJ1-1; 9 nucleotides line up with TRBD1. The V gene end was trimmed by 1 base and the J gene end by 4 bases; junction bases not matched to a gene: 1. Germline V CDR1 and CDR2: SQVTM, ANQGSEA. The CDR3 contains 13 residues. CDR3 sequence reads: CSVEVTGGTEAFF. The CDR3 nucleotides are TGCAGCGTTGAAGTGACAGGGGGCACTGAAGCTTTCTTT.

V and J are TRBV9 and TRBJ2-5; 8 bases match TRBD2. The J segment lost 5 bases and the V segment lost 0 bases, leaving 9 bases of the junction unmatched. The CDR3 extends over 16 amino acids. Germline CDR1 SGDLS, CDR2 YYNGEE. The CDR3 DNA follows: TGTGCCAGCAGCGTAGTGCCGCGGGGGGTCGGGGAGACCCAGTACTTC. Its protein is CASSVVPRGVGETQYF.

This clonotype was found once. The chain joins TRBV5-6 to TRBJ2-7, with D possibly matching TRBD2 (5 bases). Germline-derived CDR1 and CDR2 are SGHDT and YYEEEE. The CDR3 has 12 residues. Trimming stripped 2 bases from V and 6 bases from J, with 9 bases between. The CDR3 DNA is TGTGCCAGCAGCTTTTTAAGCGGCGAGCAGTACTTC. It yields the protein CASSFLSGEQYF.

J is TRBJ2-7 and V is TRBV29-1; 7 nucleotides agree with TRBD1. This CDR3 contains 13 residues. The J segment lost 9 bases and the V segment lost 1 base, leaving 9 bases of the junction unmatched. Germline V gene data show CDR1 as SQVTM and CDR2 as ANQGSEA. CDR3 protein: CSVEGGIGQAQYF. CDR3 sequence (DNA): TGCAGCGTTGAAGGGGGGATCGGACAGGCGCAGTACTTC.

In DNA, the CDR3 is TGTGCCAGCAGTTTAAGGAACTATGGCTACACCTTC. Its protein is CASSLRNYGYTF. V usage is TRBV12-3 or TRBV12-4 and J usage is TRBJ1-2; D not certain. The CDR3 loop spans 12 amino acids. The V end was cut by 2 bases, the J end by 2 bases, with 3 bases between.

The chain employs TRBV4-2 and TRBJ1-1; D may be TRBD1 (6 bases). Germline CDR1 and CDR2: LGHNA and YNFKEQ. The CDR3 is made up of 17 amino acids. V was shortened by 0 bases and J by 3 bases, with 17 bases between the two germline ends. The CDR3 sequence is CASSQETQGIGDTEAFF. The CDR3 nucleotides are TGTGCCAGCAGCCAAGAGACGCAGGGGATAGGGGACACTGAAGCTTTCTTT.

The chain combines TRBV7-3 with TRBJ2-3; tentatively, D is TRBD1 (6 bases). CDR1 and CDR2 (germline): SGHTA, FQGTGA. The CDR3 covers 15 residues. Between the trimmed V and J ends, which lost 1 base and 2 bases, there was a span of 10 bases. This CDR3 is CASSLIAGATDTQYF. The CDR3 DNA reads TGTGCCAGCAGCTTAATAGCAGGGGCCACAGATACGCAGTATTTT.

V usage is TRBV5-1 and J usage is TRBJ2-7; D may be TRBD1 (6 bases). The V and J ends lost 3 bases and 5 bases respectively, with 12 bases between them. CDR1 is SGHRS and CDR2 is YFSETQ in the germline V gene. The CDR3 loop spans 13 amino acids. CDR3 region: CASSYTGNDEQYF. The CDR3 coding sequence is TGCGCCAGCAGCTACACAGGGAACGACGAGCAGTACTTC.

The chain is built from TRBV5-1 and TRBJ2-7, with 8 bases identical to TRBD1. CDR1 and CDR2 from the germline V gene are SGHRS and YFSETQ. The CDR3 consists of 14 residues. The trim removed 3 bases at V and 5 bases at J, leaving 7 bases unmatched. CDR3 in DNA: TGCGCCAGCAGCTGGCAGGGGGCCTCTGACGAGCAGTACTTC. Translation gives CASSWQGASDEQYF.

This chain joins TRBV6-6 and TRBJ1-5; perhaps TRBD1 as D (5 bases). The V end was cut by 7 bases, the J end by 0 bases, with 16 bases between. The V gene's germline CDR1 is MNHNY and CDR2 SVGAGI (reference sequence). This CDR3 comprises 16 residues. The CDR3 sequence is CASTPYWGNSNQPQHF. In DNA form, the CDR3 reads TGTGCCAGCACCCCTTACTGGGGGAATAGCAATCAGCCCCAGCATTTT.

In DNA, the CDR3 is TGTGCCAGCATAAAAACTGGGGGTGAGCAGTTCTTC. Residues: CASIKTGGEQFF. J is TRBJ2-1 and V is TRBV28; TRBD1 or TRBD2 may be the D gene (5 bases each). The V end was cut by 7 bases, the J end by 9 bases, with 13 bases between. CDR1 and CDR2 (germline): MDHEN, SYDVKM. The CDR3 length is 12 residues.

This chain links TRBV6-1 with TRBJ2-3; D may correspond to TRBD1 or TRBD2 (7 bases each). The V gene's germline CDR1 is MNHNS and CDR2 SASEGT. Trimming cost V 7 bases and J 4 bases, with 24 bases left between them. CDR3 length equals 17 residues. The CDR3 region is CASNQGEGKRRADTQYF. In DNA, the CDR3 is TGTGCCAGCAATCAGGGGGAGGGCAAAAGGAGAGCAGATACGCAGTATTTT.

This chain links TRBV5-6 with TRBJ2-5; TRBD1 is a possible D gene (5 bases). Trimming left V 2 bases short and J 5 bases short, with 10 bases between. Germline V gene data show CDR1 as SGHDT and CDR2 as YYEEEE. CDR3 length: 13 residues. CDR3 bases: TGTGCCAGCAGCTTTGGGGCCGGGGAGACCCAGTACTTC. Translating gives CASSFGAGETQYF.

This clonotype is a singleton in its sample. V gene TRBV29-1 combines with J gene TRBJ2-3; D is possibly TRBD1 or TRBD2 (6 bases each). V was shortened by 4 bases and J by 7 bases, with 15 bases between the two germline ends. CDR3 size: 13 residues. The V gene's germline CDR1 is SQVTM and CDR2 ANQGSEA. CDR3 bases: TGCAGCGTTGTTGGGGGGCCGTTTTATACGCAGTATTTT. Translation: CSVVGGPFYTQYF.

The rearrangement joins TRBV30 to TRBJ1-1; D is ambiguous. V was cut by 5 bases and J by 0 bases, with 7 bases left in between. The CDR3 runs 12 residues. CDR1 and CDR2 from the germline V gene are GTSNPN and SVGIG (reference sequence). The CDR3 nucleotides read TGTGCCTGGGGCCGTATGAACACTGAAGCTTTCTTT. The encoded protein is CAWGRMNTEAFF.

The chain combines TRBV20-1 with TRBJ2-1; 11 bases map to TRBD2. The CDR3 sequence is 17 residues long. The ends lost 3 bases at V and 3 bases at J; junction bases unmatched: 10. Germline CDR1 DFQATT, CDR2 SNEGSKA (reference sequence). The CDR3 protein is CSARGASGGTYYNEQFF. CDR3 DNA: TGCAGTGCTAGGGGCGCTAGCGGGGGGACCTACTACAATGAGCAGTTCTTC.

V and J are TRBV18 and TRBJ1-2, with TRBD1 matching 9 bases. The CDR3 is made up of 15 amino acids. CDR1 and CDR2 (germline): KGHSH, LQKENI. V was clipped by 3 bases and J by 8 bases; unmatched bases: 10. DNA of the CDR3: TGTGCCAGCTCACCCGTCGGACAGGGGAGTCGGGGCTACACCTTC. Protein product: CASSPVGQGSRGYTF.

This clonotype was detected only once. The rearrangement uses TRBV5-1 and TRBJ2-2; 7 nucleotides agree with TRBD1. This CDR3 has 14 amino acids. V dropped 5 bases and J dropped 4; count of bases not matched to a gene: 5. Germline V CDR1 and CDR2: SGHRS, YFSETQ. Here the CDR3 DNA reads TGCGCCAGCAGGAATAACAGGGGCACCGGGGAGCTGTTTTTT. Its protein is CASRNNRGTGELFF.

The V gene is TRBV7-8, the J gene TRBJ1-1, with D uncertain. Trimming took off 3 bases at V and 7 bases at J, with 9 bases between the two ends. The germline V gene encodes CDR1 SGHVS and CDR2 FQNEAQ. This CDR3 comprises 12 residues. CDR3: CASSFRFHEAFF. In DNA, the CDR3 is TGTGCCAGCAGCTTTAGGTTTCATGAAGCTTTCTTT. Variable domain in full (rest from reference TRBV7-8 and TRBJ1-1): GAGVSQSPRYKVAKRGQDVALRCDPISGHVSLFWYQQALGQGPEFLTYFQNEAQLDKSGLPSDRFFAERPEGSVSTLKIQRTQQEDSAVYLCASSFRFHEAFFGQGTRLTVV.

The V gene is TRBV7-3, the J gene TRBJ2-1; 7 bases are a match to TRBD2. Unmatched junction bases numbered 10, after V lost 5 bases and J lost 3 bases. Germline CDR1 and CDR2: SGHTA and FQGTGA. The CDR3 loop spans 16 amino acids. CDR3 protein: CASSPMGGRIYNEQFF. DNA of the CDR3: TGTGCCAGCAGCCCCATGGGAGGGCGCATCTACAATGAGCAGTTCTTC.

J is TRBJ2-7 and V is TRBV7-2; D is unresolved. The CDR3 runs to 14 residues. Germline-derived CDR1 and CDR2 are SGHTA and FQGNSA. Trimming took off 1 base at V and 0 bases at J, with 7 bases between the two ends. CDR3 residues: CASSLGVISYEQYF. The CDR3 bases are TGTGCCAGCAGCTTAGGAGTAATCTCCTACGAGCAGTACTTC.

The chain links TRBV29-1 to TRBJ2-3; 7 nucleotides match TRBD2. The CDR3 has 16 amino acids. The germline V gene encodes CDR1 SQVTM and CDR2 ANQGSEA. The V segment lost 6 bases and the J segment 0 bases; nucleotides outside the gene matches: 12. Here the CDR3 reads CSVLLLAEPSTDTQYF. Here the CDR3 DNA reads TGCAGCGTACTCCTTCTAGCGGAACCTAGCACAGATACGCAGTATTTT.

This chain joins TRBV12-3 or TRBV12-4 and TRBJ2-7; 8 bases fit TRBD2. The CDR3 has 14 amino acids. The ends lost 7 bases at V and 5 bases at J; junction bases unmatched: 10. CDR3 residues: CASNSGTSTHEQYF. DNA for the CDR3: TGTGCCAGCAATTCCGGGACTAGTACCCACGAGCAGTACTTC.

The J gene is TRBJ2-7, the V gene TRBV12-3 or TRBV12-4; TRBD1 matches 8 bases. Trimming took 3 bases from V and 3 from J; bases not matched to a gene: 10. The CDR3 sequence is 16 residues long. CDR3 DNA sequence: TGTGCCAGCAGTTTTGGGACCAGGGGGCCGGACTACGAGCAGTACTTC. It is translated as CASSFGTRGPDYEQYF.

The chain carries TRBV9 and TRBJ1-2; D is unclear. The CDR3 totals 13 residues. CDR1 and CDR2 (germline): SGDLS, YYNGEE. Trimming removed 3 bases from V and 4 bases from J, with 10 bases in between. CDR3 in DNA: TGTGCCAGCAGCGAGGGCAGAACCTATGGCTACACCTTC. It codes for CASSEGRTYGYTF.